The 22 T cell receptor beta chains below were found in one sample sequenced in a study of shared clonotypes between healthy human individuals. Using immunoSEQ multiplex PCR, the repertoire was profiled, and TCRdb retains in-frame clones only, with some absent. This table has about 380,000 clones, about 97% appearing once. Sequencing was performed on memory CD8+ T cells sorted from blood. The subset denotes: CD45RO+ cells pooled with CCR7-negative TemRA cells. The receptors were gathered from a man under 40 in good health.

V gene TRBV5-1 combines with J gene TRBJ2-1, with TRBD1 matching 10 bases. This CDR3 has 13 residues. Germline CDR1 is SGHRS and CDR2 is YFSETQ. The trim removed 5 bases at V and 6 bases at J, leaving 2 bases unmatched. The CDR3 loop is CASRRTGGNEQFF. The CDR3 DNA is TGCGCCAGCAGGCGGACAGGGGGCAATGAGCAGTTCTTC.

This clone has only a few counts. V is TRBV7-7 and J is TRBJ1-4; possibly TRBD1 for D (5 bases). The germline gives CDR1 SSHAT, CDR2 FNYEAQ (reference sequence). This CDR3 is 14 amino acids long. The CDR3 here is CASGCSGSNEKLFF. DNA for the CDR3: TGTGCTAGTGGGTGCTCAGGGTCTAATGAAAAACTGTTTTTT.

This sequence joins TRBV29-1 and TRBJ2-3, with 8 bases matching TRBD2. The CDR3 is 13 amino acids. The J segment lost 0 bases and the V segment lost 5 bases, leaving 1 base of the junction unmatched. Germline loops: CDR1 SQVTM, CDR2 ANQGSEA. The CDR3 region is CSVSGRSTDTQYF. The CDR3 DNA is TGCAGCGTTAGCGGGAGAAGCACAGATACGCAGTATTTT.

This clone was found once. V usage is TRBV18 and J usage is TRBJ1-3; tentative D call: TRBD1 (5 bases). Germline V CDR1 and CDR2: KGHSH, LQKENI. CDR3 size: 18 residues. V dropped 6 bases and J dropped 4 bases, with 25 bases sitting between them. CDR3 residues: CASSPTLPTAGQGNTIYF. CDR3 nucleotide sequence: TGTGCCAGCTCCCCCACCCTCCCTACTGCGGGGCAAGGAAACACCATATATTTT.

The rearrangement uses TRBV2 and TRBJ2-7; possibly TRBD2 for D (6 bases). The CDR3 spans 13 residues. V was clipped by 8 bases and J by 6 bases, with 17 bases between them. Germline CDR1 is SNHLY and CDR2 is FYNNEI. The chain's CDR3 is CASGYWRGGEQYF. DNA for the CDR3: TGTGCCAGCGGGTACTGGCGGGGCGGCGAGCAGTACTTC.

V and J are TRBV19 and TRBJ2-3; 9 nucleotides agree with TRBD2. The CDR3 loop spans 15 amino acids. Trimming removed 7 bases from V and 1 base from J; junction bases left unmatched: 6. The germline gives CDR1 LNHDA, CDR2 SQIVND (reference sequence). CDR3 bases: TGTGCCAGTACCCAGACTAGCGGAGGCACAGATACGCAGTATTTT. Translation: CASTQTSGGTDTQYF.

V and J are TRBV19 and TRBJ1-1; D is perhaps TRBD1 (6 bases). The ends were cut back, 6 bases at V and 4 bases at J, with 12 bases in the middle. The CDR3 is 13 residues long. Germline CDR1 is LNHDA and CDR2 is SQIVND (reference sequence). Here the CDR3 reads CASRTGTRTEAFF. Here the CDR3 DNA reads TGTGCCAGTAGGACTGGGACACGCACTGAAGCTTTCTTT.

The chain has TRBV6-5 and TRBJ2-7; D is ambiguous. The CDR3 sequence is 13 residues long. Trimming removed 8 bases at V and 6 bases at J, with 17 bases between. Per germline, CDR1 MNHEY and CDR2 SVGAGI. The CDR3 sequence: CASRPARAIEQYF. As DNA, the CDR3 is TGTGCCAGCCGTCCCGCTAGGGCCATCGAGCAGTACTTC.

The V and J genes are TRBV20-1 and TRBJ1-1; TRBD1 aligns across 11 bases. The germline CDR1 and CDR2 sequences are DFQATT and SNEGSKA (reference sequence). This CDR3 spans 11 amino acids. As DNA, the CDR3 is TGCAGGGGGACAGGGGGGACTGAAGCTTTCTTT. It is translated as CRGTGGTEAFF.

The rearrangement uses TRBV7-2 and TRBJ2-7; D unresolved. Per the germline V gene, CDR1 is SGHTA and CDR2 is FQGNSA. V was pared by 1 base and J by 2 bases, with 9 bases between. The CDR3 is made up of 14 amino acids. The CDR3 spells CASSLGGAAYEQYF. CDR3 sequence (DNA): TGTGCCAGCAGCTTAGGTGGCGCAGCCTACGAGCAGTACTTC.

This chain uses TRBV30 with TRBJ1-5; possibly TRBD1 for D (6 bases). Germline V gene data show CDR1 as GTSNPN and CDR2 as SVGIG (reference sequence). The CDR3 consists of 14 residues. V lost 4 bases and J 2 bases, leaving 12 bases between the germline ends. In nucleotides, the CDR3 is TGTGCCTGGAAGGGGGGGCCGGGCAATCAGCCCCAGCATTTT. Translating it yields CAWKGGPGNQPQHF.

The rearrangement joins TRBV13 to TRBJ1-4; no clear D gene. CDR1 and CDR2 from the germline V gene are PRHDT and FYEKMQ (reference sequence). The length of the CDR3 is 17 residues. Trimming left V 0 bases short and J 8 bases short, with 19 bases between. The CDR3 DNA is TGTGCCAGCAGCTTAGGCCCCCCGGGCCCCCAGGCGGAAAAACTGTTTTTT. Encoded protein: CASSLGPPGPQAEKLFF.

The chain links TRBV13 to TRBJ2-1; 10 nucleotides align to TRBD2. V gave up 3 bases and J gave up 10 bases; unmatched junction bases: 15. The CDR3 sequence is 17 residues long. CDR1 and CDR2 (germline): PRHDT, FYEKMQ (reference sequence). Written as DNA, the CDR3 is TGTGCCAGCAGCTTCCCGTCCCCGACTAGCGGGCAGGGAGAGCAGTTCTTC. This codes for CASSFPSPTSGQGEQFF.

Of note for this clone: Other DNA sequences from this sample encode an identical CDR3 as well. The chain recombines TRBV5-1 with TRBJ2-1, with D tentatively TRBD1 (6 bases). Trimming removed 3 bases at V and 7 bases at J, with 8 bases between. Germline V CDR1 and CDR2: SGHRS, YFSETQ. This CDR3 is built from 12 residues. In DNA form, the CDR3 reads TGCGCCAGCAGCTCCCAGGGGAATGAGCAGTTCTTC. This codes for CASSSQGNEQFF.

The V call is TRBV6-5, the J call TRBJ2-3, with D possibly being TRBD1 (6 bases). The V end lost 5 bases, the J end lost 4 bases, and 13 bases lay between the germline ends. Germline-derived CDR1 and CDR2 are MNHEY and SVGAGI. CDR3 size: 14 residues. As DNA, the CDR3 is TGTGCCAGCAGTCAACAGGGTGAAGCAGATACGCAGTATTTT. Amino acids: CASSQQGEADTQYF.

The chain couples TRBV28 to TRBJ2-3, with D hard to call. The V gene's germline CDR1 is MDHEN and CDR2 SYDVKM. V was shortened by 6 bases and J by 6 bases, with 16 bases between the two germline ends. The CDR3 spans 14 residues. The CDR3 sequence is CASSRRRVSDTQYF. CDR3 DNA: TGTGCCAGCAGCCGCCGTCGCGTGTCGGATACGCAGTATTTT.

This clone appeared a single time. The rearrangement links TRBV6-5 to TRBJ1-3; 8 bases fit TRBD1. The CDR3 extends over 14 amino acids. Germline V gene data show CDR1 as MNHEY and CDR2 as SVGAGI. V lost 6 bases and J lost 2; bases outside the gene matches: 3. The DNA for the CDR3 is TGTGCCAGCAGCTCGACAGGGGCTGGAAACACCATATATTTT. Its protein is CASSSTGAGNTIYF.

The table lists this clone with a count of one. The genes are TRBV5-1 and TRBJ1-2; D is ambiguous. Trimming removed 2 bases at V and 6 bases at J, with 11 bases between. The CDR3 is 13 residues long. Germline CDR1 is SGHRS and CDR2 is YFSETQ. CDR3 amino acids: CASSFSVWDGYTF. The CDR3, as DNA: TGCGCCAGCAGCTTTTCCGTGTGGGATGGCTACACCTTC.

Here the CDR3 DNA reads TGTGCCAGCAGTGAAGCGCGGGGGCCGTACGGGGAGCAGTACTTC. Protein sequence: CASSEARGPYGEQYF. The rearrangement uses TRBV6-1 and TRBJ2-7; tentative D call: TRBD2 (7 bases). Trimming took off 0 bases at V and 7 bases at J, with 16 bases between the two ends. Germline-derived CDR1 and CDR2 are MNHNS and SASEGT. The CDR3 has 15 amino acids.

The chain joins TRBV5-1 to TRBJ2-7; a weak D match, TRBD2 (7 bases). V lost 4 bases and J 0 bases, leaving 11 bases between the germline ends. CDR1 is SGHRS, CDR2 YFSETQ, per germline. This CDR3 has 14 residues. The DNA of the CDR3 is TGCGCCAGCAGCCTAGGGGGGGTCTCCTACGAGCAGTACTTC. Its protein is CASSLGGVSYEQYF.

CDR3 sequence reads: CASSLDAGYNEQFF. CDR3 DNA sequence: TGCGCCAGCAGCTTGGATGCAGGGTACAATGAGCAGTTCTTC. This sequence joins TRBV5-1 and TRBJ2-1; D is possibly TRBD1 (5 bases). Trimming pared 0 bases from V and 4 bases from J, leaving 8 bases between. CDR3 length equals 14 residues. Germline values: CDR1 SGHRS, CDR2 YFSETQ.

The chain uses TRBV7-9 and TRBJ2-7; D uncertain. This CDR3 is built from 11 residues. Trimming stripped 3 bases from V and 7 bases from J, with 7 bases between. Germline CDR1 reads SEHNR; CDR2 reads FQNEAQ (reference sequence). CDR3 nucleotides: TGTGCCAGCAGCTTTGGTCGGGAGCAGTACTTC. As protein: CASSFGREQYF.